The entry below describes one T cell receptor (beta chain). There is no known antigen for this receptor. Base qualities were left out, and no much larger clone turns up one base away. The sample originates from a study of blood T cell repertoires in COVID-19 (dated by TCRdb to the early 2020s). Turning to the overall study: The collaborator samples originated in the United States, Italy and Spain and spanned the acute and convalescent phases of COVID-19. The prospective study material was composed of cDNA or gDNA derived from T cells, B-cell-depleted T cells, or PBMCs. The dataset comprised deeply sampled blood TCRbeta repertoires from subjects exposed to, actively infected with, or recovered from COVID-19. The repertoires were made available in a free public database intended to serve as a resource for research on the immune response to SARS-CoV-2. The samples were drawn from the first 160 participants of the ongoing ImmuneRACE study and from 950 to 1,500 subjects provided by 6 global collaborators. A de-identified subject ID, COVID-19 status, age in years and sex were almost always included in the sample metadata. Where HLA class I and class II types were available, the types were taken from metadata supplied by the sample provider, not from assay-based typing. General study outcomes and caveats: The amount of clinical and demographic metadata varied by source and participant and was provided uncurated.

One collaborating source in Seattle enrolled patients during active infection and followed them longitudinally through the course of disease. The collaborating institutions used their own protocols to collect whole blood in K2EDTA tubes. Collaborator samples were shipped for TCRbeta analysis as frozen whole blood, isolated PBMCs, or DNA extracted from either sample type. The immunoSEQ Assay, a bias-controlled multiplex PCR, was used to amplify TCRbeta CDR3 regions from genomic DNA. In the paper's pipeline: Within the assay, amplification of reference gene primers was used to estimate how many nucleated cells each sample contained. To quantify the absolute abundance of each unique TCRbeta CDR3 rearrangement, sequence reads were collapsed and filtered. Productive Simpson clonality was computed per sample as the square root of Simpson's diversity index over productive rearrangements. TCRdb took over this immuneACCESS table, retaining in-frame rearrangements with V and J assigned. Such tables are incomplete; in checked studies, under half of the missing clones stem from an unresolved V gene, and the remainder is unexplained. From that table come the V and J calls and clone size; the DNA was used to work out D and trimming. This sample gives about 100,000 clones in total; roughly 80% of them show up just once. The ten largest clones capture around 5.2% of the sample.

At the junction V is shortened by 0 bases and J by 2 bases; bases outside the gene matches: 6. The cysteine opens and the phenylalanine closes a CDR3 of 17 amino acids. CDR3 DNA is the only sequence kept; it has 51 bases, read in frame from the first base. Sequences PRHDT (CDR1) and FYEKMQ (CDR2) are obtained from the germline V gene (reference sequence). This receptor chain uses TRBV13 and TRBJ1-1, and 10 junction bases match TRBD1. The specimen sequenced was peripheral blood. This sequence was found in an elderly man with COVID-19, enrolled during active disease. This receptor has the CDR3 CASSLGLETGGNTEAFF. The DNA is TGTGCCAGCAGCTTAGGCCTGGAGACAGGGGGCAACACTGAAGCTTTCTTT.